This is a list of T cell receptor beta chains from one sample in a study of cytomegalovirus exposure and HLA in healthy donors. The method was immunoSEQ multiplex PCR; TCRdb's version includes in-frame clones alone and lacks a portion of them. The sample carries 190,000 or so clones, about 83% recorded once. Input material: PBMCs. The receptor source for this set is a woman between 45 and 60 years old in good health and CMV-seropositive. The CDR3 runs from the conserved cysteine through the conserved F or W. The order of the fields is D gene, V gene, J gene, CDR3 protein. D genes are given only for firm matches.

-	TRBV7-2	TRBJ2-6	CASSPEQGIGANVLTF
TRBD1	TRBV28	TRBJ2-3	CASRITTGTGVDDTQYF
TRBD2	TRBV6-5	TRBJ2-1	CASSYSLAGGLNEQFF
TRBD1	TRBV28	TRBJ1-2	CASSFLWTGNGYTF
TRBD1	TRBV27	TRBJ1-5	CASSSRQGGGQPQHF
TRBD1	TRBV15	TRBJ1-4	CATSVRQGNEKLFF
-	TRBV27	TRBJ1-1	CASSLSGVQGRAFF
-	TRBV25-1	TRBJ2-7	CASSDRGYEQYF
-	TRBV5-1	TRBJ1-2	CASSLPRGDANYGYTF
-	TRBV5-1	TRBJ2-3	CASSPQGGDTQYF
-	TRBV6-5	TRBJ2-3	CASSYGGALTDTQYF
TRBD2	TRBV2	TRBJ2-2	CASKLAGANTGELFF
-	TRBV14	TRBJ1-1	CASSQGGRASLAEAFF
-	TRBV4-1	TRBJ1-5	CASSLSGGQDQPQHF
TRBD1	TRBV6-6	TRBJ1-2	CASSSRQGSTGYTF
-	TRBV7-3	TRBJ2-3	CASRPGLQRDTQYF
-	TRBV7-2	TRBJ1-1	CASSQVLNTEAFF
-	TRBV7-9	TRBJ1-1	CSSSLASIGSRAEAFF
-	TRBV6-5	TRBJ1-4	CASNTRDRQEKLFF
TRBD1	TRBV7-2	TRBJ2-2	CASSFTGGSTGELFF
TRBD1	TRBV7-9	TRBJ1-5	CASSRQGLSQPQHF
TRBD1	TRBV6-5	TRBJ1-1	CASVDRGNEAFF
TRBD2	TRBV7-2	TRBJ2-1	CASSYGLAVYNEQFF
TRBD1	TRBV5-1	TRBJ1-6	CASSALTGGRSPLHF
TRBD1	TRBV7-9	TRBJ1-2	CASSSRQGAWAGYTF
TRBD2	TRBV5-5	TRBJ2-7	CASSAPGGLSYEQYF
-	TRBV11-2	TRBJ1-1	CASSLVQGEAFF
TRBD2	TRBV10-2	TRBJ2-1	CASTLSGGGVDEQFF